The rows below give T cell receptor beta chains drawn from one sample of a study of regulatory dendritic cells for organ transplantation. What these receptors recognize is not known. Assay used: immunoSEQ multiplex PCR; TCRdb lists only in-frame clones, some missing. Seen here are 20,000 to 25,000 clones, over 75% observed once, and the top ten hold approximately 0.68%. Input material: naive CD4+ T cells from blood cultured with regulatory dendritic cells. These receptors originate from a human donor in good health. The CDR3 runs from the conserved cysteine through the conserved F or W. The order of the fields is V gene, J gene, D gene, clone size, CDR3 protein, CDR3 DNA. The D gene is left open where the match is weak. Size is omitted from some rows. Given values are once, few, many or a class for expanded clones.

TRBV18	TRBJ1-1	TRBD1	-	CASSHDRDTEAFF	TGTGCCAGCTCCCACGACAGGGACACTGAAGCTTTCTTT
TRBV2	TRBJ1-3	-	-	CATQISGNTIYF	TGTGCCACCCAAATCTCTGGAAACACCATATATTTT
TRBV4-3	TRBJ2-5	TRBD1	-	CASSRETGFETQYF	TGCGCCAGCAGCCGGGAGACAGGGTTTGAGACCCAGTACTTC
TRBV18	TRBJ2-2	-	once	CASSPGVGTGELFF	TGTGCCAGCTCACCGGGGGTAGGCACCGGGGAGCTGTTTTTT
TRBV7-3	TRBJ2-3	TRBD2	-	CASSSGLARTDTQYF	TGTGCCAGCAGCTCGGGACTAGCGAGGACAGATACGCAGTATTTT
TRBV5-4	TRBJ1-4	-	-	CATGDGRDEKLFF	TGTGCCACAGGGGACGGGAGGGATGAAAAACTGTTTTTT
TRBV25-1	TRBJ1-2	-	-	CASLGGGYGYTF	TGTGCCAGTCTGGGGGGTGGCTATGGCTACACCTTC
TRBV5-4	TRBJ2-7	-	-	CASSAGQTYEQYF	TGTGCCAGCAGCGCGGGACAGACCTACGAGCAGTACTTC
TRBV9	TRBJ2-2	-	-	CASSPSPQTNTGELFF	TGTGCCAGCAGCCCAAGTCCCCAGACGAACACCGGGGAGCTGTTTTTT
TRBV10-3	TRBJ2-3	TRBD1	-	CAISENRGSPSTDTQYF	TGTGCCATCAGTGAAAACAGGGGATCTCCTTCCACAGATACGCAGTATTTT
TRBV28	TRBJ1-5	TRBD1	-	CASRGNTGGEPQHF	TGTGCCAGCAGGGGTAATACAGGGGGTGAGCCCCAGCATTTT
TRBV6-5	TRBJ1-2	-	once	CASSYGGGYTF	TGTGCCAGCAGTTACGGGGGTGGCTACACCTTC
TRBV30	TRBJ2-6	-	-	CAWRITGANVLTF	TGTGCCTGGAGGATAACAGGGGCCAACGTCCTGACTTTC
TRBV25-1	TRBJ2-7	TRBD1	-	CASRRTGSKSEQYF	TGTGCCAGCAGGAGGACAGGTTCTAAGTCTGAGCAGTACTTC
TRBV6-5	TRBJ1-6	TRBD1	-	CASSYDRVRSPLHF	TGTGCCAGCAGTTACGACAGGGTGAGGTCACCCCTCCACTTT
TRBV6-6	TRBJ1-1	-	few	CASSYGQGRYTEAFF	TGTGCCAGCAGTTATGGTCAGGGGAGATACACTGAAGCTTTCTTT
TRBV21-1	TRBJ2-3	-	-	CASSKVSGTGYDTQYF	TGTGCCAGCAGCAAAGTGTCCGGGACAGGGTACGATACGCAGTATTTT
TRBV13	TRBJ2-5	-	-	CASSYPGLQQETQYF	TGTGCCAGCAGCTACCCTGGACTCCAGCAAGAGACCCAGTACTTC
TRBV4-1	TRBJ1-6	TRBD1	-	CASSLPGQGASSPLHF	TGCGCCAGCAGCCTCCCGGGACAGGGGGCTAGCTCACCCCTCCACTTT
TRBV7-8	TRBJ1-2	-	-	CASSPWPRDGLGTF	TGTGCCAGCAGCCCCTGGCCCCGAGACGGACTGGGAACCTTC
TRBV7-6	TRBJ2-7	TRBD1	few	CASSLGTGSPYEQYF	TGTGCCAGCAGCTTAGGGACAGGGAGTCCCTACGAGCAGTACTTC
TRBV19	TRBJ1-3	-	-	CAGSGGNSGNTIYF	TGTGCCGGTAGTGGAGGGAACTCTGGAAACACCATATATTTT
TRBV5-1	TRBJ1-3	-	-	CASSLGPGGPGNTIYF	TGCGCCAGCAGCTTGGGTCCCGGGGGACCTGGAAACACCATATATTTT
TRBV5-1	TRBJ2-2	TRBD2	-	CASRRLPGLEIGELFF	TGCGCCAGCAGAAGATTACCGGGACTAGAGATCGGGGAGCTGTTTTTT
TRBV19	TRBJ2-1	-	once	CASKSSWDYEQFF	TGTGCCAGTAAATCCTCCTGGGATTATGAGCAGTTCTTC
TRBV7-3	TRBJ1-1	-	few	CASSRDLNTEAFF	TGTGCCAGCAGCAGGGACCTGAACACTGAAGCTTTCTTT
TRBV7-6	TRBJ2-6	-	-	CASSPGANVLTF	TGTGCCAGCAGCCCTGGGGCCAACGTCCTGACTTTC
TRBV11-1	TRBJ2-4	-	-	CASSLGAINIQYF	TGTGCCAGCAGCTTGGGGGCTATAAACATTCAGTACTTC
TRBV7-9	TRBJ1-2	-	-	CASSSIRGPYGYTF	TGTGCCAGCAGCTCAATAAGGGGACCATATGGCTACACCTTC
TRBV18	TRBJ1-4	TRBD1	once	CASSQGTGATNEKLFF	TGTGCCAGCTCACAAGGGACAGGTGCAACTAATGAAAAACTGTTTTTT
TRBV15	TRBJ2-5	-	-	CATSRPTGLEETQYF	TGTGCCACCAGCCGTCCCACAGGGTTGGAGGAGACCCAGTACTTC
TRBV7-3	TRBJ2-1	-	few	CASSSGVEQFF	TGTGCCAGCAGCTCAGGCGTTGAGCAGTTCTTC
TRBV7-6	TRBJ2-3	TRBD2	-	CASSLGLAGAQYF	TGTGCCAGCAGCTTGGGGCTAGCGGGTGCGCAGTATTTT
TRBV5-5	TRBJ1-5	-	-	CASSATTGFNQPQHF	TGTGCCAGCAGCGCGACGACAGGTTTCAATCAGCCCCAGCATTTT
TRBV7-2	TRBJ2-7	TRBD2	-	CASSWQAAGEDEQYF	TGTGCCAGCAGCTGGCAGGCAGCGGGAGAGGACGAGCAGTACTTC
TRBV5-1	TRBJ2-3	-	-	CASSSRENTDTQYF	TGCGCCAGCAGCTCCAGGGAAAACACAGATACGCAGTATTTT
TRBV18	TRBJ1-1	TRBD1	-	CASSFTGEVAFF	TGTGCCAGCTCGTTCACAGGGGAGGTGGCTTTCTTT
TRBV6-6	TRBJ1-4	TRBD1	-	CASSYAWQGEEKLFF	TGTGCCAGCAGTTACGCCTGGCAGGGGGAGGAAAAACTGTTTTTT
TRBV19	TRBJ2-1	-	once	CASSIAGPNEQFF	TGTGCCAGTAGTATAGCCGGGCCCAATGAGCAGTTCTTC
TRBV28	TRBJ1-3	TRBD1	few	CASSPPDRVDTIYF	TGTGCCAGCAGTCCCCCGGACAGGGTAGACACCATATATTTT